Each of the 27 T cell receptor beta chains below was sequenced from the same sample in a study of identifying expanded T cells in peripheral blood. Repertoires were generated with immunoSEQ multiplex PCR, while TCRdb's copy carries only in-frame clones and drops some. The sample holds tens of thousands of clones, about 85% seen once. The source material was blood. These receptors all come from a person between 18 and 69 years old in good health.

The V gene is TRBV28, the J gene TRBJ2-3; the match to TRBD1 covers 8 bases. J lost 4 bases, V lost 6 bases, and 3 bases had no gene match. CDR1 and CDR2 from the germline V gene are MDHEN and SYDVKM. This CDR3 contains 13 residues. The CDR3, as DNA: TGTGCCAGCAGGAAGACAGGGGCAGATACGCAGTATTTT. The encoded protein is CASRKTGADTQYF.

This clone was seen only a few times. The chain employs TRBV5-1 and TRBJ1-6; 9 positions agree with TRBD1. Germline V CDR1 and CDR2: SGHRS, YFSETQ. Losses at the gene ends were 6 bases for V and 10 bases for J; bases not matched to a gene: 11. The CDR3 is made up of 15 amino acids. The CDR3 spells CASNHGTGQGSPLHF. The CDR3 nucleotides read TGCGCCAGCAACCACGGGACGGGACAGGGCTCACCCCTCCACTTT.

This clone has a single count. V gene TRBV5-1 combines with J gene TRBJ2-2; 12 bases agree with TRBD2. Germline values: CDR1 SGHRS, CDR2 YFSETQ. There are 17 residues in the CDR3. The junction had 9 bases not matched to a gene; V was cut back by 2 bases and J by 7 bases. CDR3 region: CASSLTSGGPGGGELFF. CDR3 in DNA: TGCGCCAGCAGCTTAACTAGCGGGGGGCCCGGAGGCGGGGAGCTGTTTTTT. The full variable domain, its missing parts supplied by reference TRBV5-1 and TRBJ2-2, is KAGVTQTPRYLIKTRGQQVTLSCSPISGHRSVSWYQQTPGQGLQFLFEYFSETQRNKGNFPGRFSGRQFSNSRSEMNVSTLELGDSALYLCASSLTSGGPGGGELFFGEGSRLTVL.

This clone has just one count. This chain connects TRBV6-6 to TRBJ1-5, with D possibly TRBD1 on 5 matching bases. This CDR3 spans 15 amino acids. V lost 2 bases and J lost 0, with 8 bases in between. Germline CDR1 and CDR2: MNHNY and SVGAGI (reference sequence). The CDR3 nucleotides read TGTGCCAGCAGTTACGACAGTAATAGCAATCAGCCCCAGCATTTT. Translating gives CASSYDSNSNQPQHF.

This rearrangement joins TRBV5-1 to TRBJ2-7; D call uncertain. The CDR3 is 13 amino acids. V was clipped by 3 bases and J by 3 bases, with 10 bases between them. Germline V gene sequence: CDR1 SGHRS, CDR2 YFSETQ. The CDR3 sequence: CASSYRPNYEQYF. In DNA, the CDR3 is TGCGCCAGCAGCTACCGACCAAACTACGAGCAGTACTTC.

The gene calls are TRBV6-8 and TRBJ2-7; D gene uncertain. Germline V lookup: CDR1 MNHGY, CDR2 SAAAGT. V was clipped by 6 bases and J by 5 bases, with 20 bases between them. The CDR3 extends over 15 amino acids. CDR3 in DNA: TGTGCCAGCAGCTACGACCAGGACCCTGGGCACGAGCAGTACTTC. Residues: CASSYDQDPGHEQYF.

The rearrangement joins TRBV7-8 to TRBJ2-1, with TRBD2 identical over 10 bases. The germline gives CDR1 SGHVS, CDR2 FQNEAQ. CDR3 size: 16 residues. V lost 1 base and J lost 2; bases outside the gene matches: 2. In DNA, the CDR3 is TGTGCCAGCAGCTTAGAAGCGGGAGGGCCCTACAATGAGCAGTTCTTC. As protein: CASSLEAGGPYNEQFF.

The chain recombines TRBV19 with TRBJ1-6; the D is unclear. The CDR3 extends over 15 amino acids. With 3 bases removed from V and 0 bases from J, the gap between germline ends came to 6 bases. From germline, CDR1 is LNHDA and CDR2 SQIVND (reference sequence). The CDR3 spells CASSMTSSYNSPLHF. Written as DNA, the CDR3 is TGTGCCAGTAGTATGACTAGCTCCTATAATTCACCCCTCCACTTT.

The chain employs TRBV4-1 and TRBJ2-1; 7 bases map to TRBD1. The CDR3 is 15 amino acids. Germline CDR1 is MGHRA and CDR2 is YSYEKL. V gave up 3 bases and J gave up 11 bases; unmatched junction bases: 13. CDR3 in DNA: TGCGCCAGCAGCCAGGCCCAAACGGGACAGAGGCAGCAGTTCTTC. Protein sequence: CASSQAQTGQRQQFF.

The genes are TRBV9 and TRBJ1-2; D perhaps matches TRBD1 (6 bases). V was clipped by 4 bases and J by 4 bases, with 20 bases between them. This CDR3 is built from 16 residues. The germline V gene has CDR1 SGDLS and CDR2 YYNGEE. CDR3 loop: CASSPPGQSLGYGYTF. CDR3 sequence (DNA): TGTGCCAGCAGCCCCCCCGGACAGTCCTTAGGCTATGGCTACACCTTC.

The chain is built from TRBV19 and TRBJ2-2, with 8 bases matching TRBD1. J lost 6 bases, V lost 5 bases, and 2 bases had no gene match. This CDR3 contains 13 residues. Per the germline V gene, CDR1 is LNHDA and CDR2 is SQIVND (reference sequence). CDR3 in DNA: TGTGCCAGTAGTCTACAGGGGGCCGGGGAGCTGTTTTTT. Translation: CASSLQGAGELFF.

This CDR3 is CSVGPPVTGGDEQYF. In DNA, the CDR3 is TGCAGCGTTGGGCCCCCCGTGACAGGGGGCGACGAGCAGTACTTC. The chain employs TRBV29-1 and TRBJ2-7; TRBD1 matches at 10 bases. CDR3 length: 15 amino acids. Losses at the gene ends were 4 bases for V and 5 bases for J; bases not matched to a gene: 11. Germline V gene lookup returns CDR1 SQVTM and CDR2 ANQGSEA.

In its sample, this clone was seen once. The CDR3 sequence: CASSLSGGSSYNEQFF. The CDR3 DNA reads as TGTGCCAGCAGCTTATCGGGGGGTTCCTCCTACAATGAGCAGTTCTTC. V usage is TRBV11-2 and J usage is TRBJ2-1; 7 bases agree with TRBD2. This CDR3 comprises 16 residues. Trimming took 2 bases from V and 0 from J; bases not matched to a gene: 4. Germline CDR1 and CDR2: SGHAT and FQNNGV.

The chain joins TRBV5-4 to TRBJ1-1; 7 bases fit TRBD1. The CDR3 runs to 15 residues. Per germline, CDR1 SGHNT and CDR2 YYREEE (reference sequence). V lost 5 bases to trimming and J lost 5 bases; unmatched junction nucleotides: 12. CDR3 protein: CASRKGQAWETEAFF. The CDR3, as DNA: TGTGCCAGCAGAAAAGGACAGGCCTGGGAGACTGAAGCTTTCTTT. The variable domain in full, with the rest retrieved from reference TRBV5-4 and TRBJ1-1, is ETGVTQSPTHLIKTRGQQVTLRCSSQSGHNTVSWYQQALGQGPQFIFQYYREEENGRGNFPPRFSGLQFPNYSSELNVNALELDDSALYLCASRKGQAWETEAFFGQGTRLTVV.

This sequence joins TRBV6-1 and TRBJ1-1; the D gene is possibly TRBD1 (5 bases). V lost 6 bases and J 3 bases, leaving 17 bases between the germline ends. CDR3 length: 15 residues. Germline lookup yields CDR1 MNHNS and CDR2 SASEGT. The CDR3 protein is CASSSGGLPDTEAFF. The CDR3 DNA reads TGTGCCAGCAGCTCCGGGGGTCTTCCGGACACTGAAGCTTTCTTT.

The V gene is TRBV27, the J gene TRBJ1-2, with D hard to call. The V gene lost 4 bases and the J gene lost 1 base, with 7 bases spanning the gap. CDR3 length equals 13 residues. The germline V gene has CDR1 MNHEY and CDR2 SMNVEV (reference sequence). CDR3 nucleotide sequence: TGTGCCAGCAGTTACGGGATTAACTATGGCTACACCTTC. It specifies CASSYGINYGYTF.

The V call is TRBV6-4, the J call TRBJ1-6; tentative D call: TRBD1 (6 bases). The CDR3 covers 16 residues. In germline, CDR1 is MRHNA, CDR2 SNTAGT. Between the trimmed V and J ends, which lost 2 bases and 9 bases, there was a span of 17 bases. DNA of the CDR3: TGTGCCAGCAGTGACCGACAGGTCCTAGGGGGTTCACCCCTCCACTTT. Amino acids: CASSDRQVLGGSPLHF.

This clone was detected a few times. This sequence joins TRBV9 and TRBJ2-1, with 7 bases lining up with TRBD1. The germline V gene has CDR1 SGDLS and CDR2 YYNGEE. Trimming removed 4 bases from V and 9 bases from J; junction bases left unmatched: 7. The CDR3 runs 13 residues. This chain's CDR3 is CASSPISGGEQFF. The CDR3 DNA is TGTGCCAGCAGCCCAATTTCAGGGGGTGAGCAGTTCTTC.

The genes are TRBV6-1 and TRBJ2-7; TRBD2 is a possible D gene (6 bases). The ends were cut back, 4 bases at V and 3 bases at J, with 13 bases in the middle. Germline CDR1 and CDR2: MNHNS and SASEGT. CDR3 length: 14 residues. The CDR3 bases are TGTGCCAGCAGTGCGGCCCGCGGGGACTACGAGCAGTACGTC. It encodes CASSAARGDYEQYV.

The chain recombines TRBV11-2 with TRBJ2-1, with 10 positions matching TRBD1. Germline trimming cut 6 bases from V and 8 bases from J; bases unmatched to any gene: 7. Germline values: CDR1 SGHAT, CDR2 FQNNGV. The CDR3 is 14 amino acids. CDR3 bases: TGTGCCAGCAGTTCTGGACAGGGGGTATATGAGCAGTTCTTC. This translates into CASSSGQGVYEQFF. Filled out from reference TRBV11-2 and TRBJ2-1, the complete variable domain reads EAGVAQSPRYKIIEKRQSVAFWCNPISGHATLYWYQQILGQGPKLLIQFQNNGVVDDSQLPKDRFSAERLKGVDSTLKIQPAKLEDSAVYLCASSSGQGVYEQFFGPGTRLTVL.

V and J are TRBV10-1 and TRBJ2-7; 9 positions agree with TRBD2. V lost 3 bases to trimming and J lost 5 bases; unmatched junction nucleotides: 8. From germline, CDR1 is WNHNN and CDR2 SYGVQD (reference sequence). The CDR3 totals 15 residues. The CDR3 region is CASSEGGRGPHEQYF. The CDR3 nucleotides read TGCGCCAGCAGTGAAGGCGGGAGGGGCCCCCACGAGCAGTACTTC.

V gene TRBV27 combines with J gene TRBJ1-5; D is unresolved. CDR1 and CDR2 (germline): MNHEY, SMNVEV (reference sequence). The CDR3 has 16 residues. The ends were cut back, 0 bases at V and 2 bases at J, with 11 bases in the middle. In DNA, the CDR3 is TGTGCCAGCAGTTTATCTATCAAGGCTGGCAATCAGCCCCAGCATTTT. Amino acids: CASSLSIKAGNQPQHF.

This chain links TRBV5-1 with TRBJ2-7; maybe TRBD2 (5 bases). The CDR3 contains 12 residues. Looked up from germline, CDR1 is SGHRS and CDR2 is YFSETQ. Trimming shortened V by 0 bases and J by 9 bases, and 10 bases separated the two germline ends. CDR3 protein: CASSLDGKGQYF. CDR3 bases: TGCGCCAGCAGCTTGGACGGGAAAGGGCAGTACTTC. Based on the CDR3 plus reference TRBV5-1 and TRBJ2-7, the full variable domain is KAGVTQTPRYLIKTRGQQVTLSCSPISGHRSVSWYQQTPGQGLQFLFEYFSETQRNKGNFPGRFSGRQFSNSRSEMNVSTLELGDSALYLCASSLDGKGQYFGPGTRLTVT.

The chain is built from TRBV4-1 and TRBJ1-3, with 9 bases matching TRBD1. There are 17 residues in the CDR3. CDR1 is MGHRA and CDR2 is YSYEKL in the germline V gene. J lost 3 bases, V lost 4 bases, and 10 bases had no gene match. The CDR3 loop reads CASSLRPGQGNGNTIYF. CDR3 in DNA: TGCGCCAGCAGCCTAAGACCCGGACAGGGGAATGGAAACACCATATATTTT.

V usage is TRBV5-5 and J usage is TRBJ2-1; no firm D call. The CDR3 contains 16 residues. Deletions cut 0 bases from V and 0 bases from J, with 10 bases between. Germline lookup yields CDR1 SGHKS and CDR2 YYEKEE (reference sequence). CDR3 nucleotide sequence: TGTGCCAGCAGCTTGGCGGTCGTCATCTCCTACAATGAGCAGTTCTTC. Translated, it gives CASSLAVVISYNEQFF.

The chain links TRBV19 to TRBJ1-1, with D hard to call. The germline V gene has CDR1 LNHDA and CDR2 SQIVND (reference sequence). The CDR3 consists of 12 residues. V was trimmed by 3 bases and J by 8 bases, leaving 10 bases between them. The CDR3 here is CASSILNQEAFF. CDR3 bases: TGTGCCAGTAGTATCCTAAATCAAGAAGCTTTCTTT.

V and J are TRBV2 and TRBJ2-7; 10 bases match TRBD2. V was pared by 8 bases and J by 6 bases, with 10 bases of the junction left unmatched. The germline V gene has CDR1 SNHLY and CDR2 FYNNEI. The CDR3 has 14 residues. The CDR3 protein is CASSGTSDYSEQYF. The CDR3 region has the DNA TGTGCCAGCTCCGGGACTAGCGATTACAGCGAGCAGTACTTC.